Following are 17 T cell receptor beta chains from one sample sequenced in a study of CD8+CD57+ T cells in acquired aplastic anemia. Profiles of TCR beta VDJ and CDR3 were generated from a genomic DNA template. TCRdb re-derived calls from the reads in MiXCR, one entry per CDR3 protein. The sample consists of tens of thousands of distinct CDR3 sequences, 45% to 70% of them appearing once. Sequences were obtained from sorted CD4+, CD8+, or CD8+CD57+ T cells (not recorded which) from PBMCs. Receptors were obtained from a human donor in good health, serving as a control.

The V and J genes are TRBV29-1 and TRBJ1-3; maybe TRBD1 (5 bases). The germline gives CDR1 SQVTM, CDR2 ANQGSEA. Trimming removed 0 bases at V and 2 bases at J, with 8 bases between. The CDR3 is made up of 14 amino acids. In DNA, the CDR3 is TGCAGCGTTGAAGAGGTAGGGGCTGGAAACACCATATATTTT. Residues: CSVEEVGAGNTIYF.

On this clonotype: A much larger clone lies a single base off, so this may be a read error. This chain joins TRBV30 and TRBJ1-3; D not resolved. Germline values: CDR1 GTSNPN, CDR2 SVGIG (reference sequence). The CDR3 covers 12 residues. CDR3 in amino acids: CAWSVAGNTMYF. CDR3 DNA: TGTGCCTGGAGTGTTGCTGGAAACACCATGTATTTT.

This clonotype was recorded at least ten times. The chain carries TRBV12-3 or TRBV12-4 and TRBJ1-1; D is undetermined. The CDR3 has 13 residues. V dropped 5 bases and J dropped 6 bases, with 13 bases sitting between them. CDR3 nucleotides: TGTGCCAGCAGTATCTCTGAGGTATCTGAAGCTTTCTTT. It codes for CASSISEVSEAFF.

This rearrangement joins TRBV6-1 to TRBJ2-7; 9 bases match TRBD1. Germline loops: CDR1 MNHNS, CDR2 SASEGT. The CDR3 extends over 15 amino acids. J gave up 0 bases and V 11 bases, and 11 bases lay outside the gene matches. The CDR3 region has the DNA TGTGCCGTCTCGGGGAGGGACAGGGCCTCCTACGAGCAGTACTTC. It translates to CAVSGRDRASYEQYF.

By its share, this clonotype is medium-sized. The chain couples TRBV19 to TRBJ2-1; tentatively, D is TRBD1 or TRBD2 (5 bases each). Germline V gene sequence: CDR1 LNHDA, CDR2 SQIVND (reference sequence). V was pared by 4 bases and J by 5 bases, with 12 bases between. CDR3 size: 14 residues. CDR3 sequence: CASSTRGLNNEQFF. DNA for the CDR3: TGTGCCAGTAGTACACGGGGCCTTAACAATGAGCAGTTCTTC.

The V call is TRBV2, the J call TRBJ1-1; D call uncertain. Trimming removed 5 bases from V and 4 bases from J, with 14 bases in between. Germline V gives CDR1 SNHLY, CDR2 FYNNEI. The CDR3 extends over 14 amino acids. This CDR3 is CASSLTSSGTEAFF. CDR3 bases: TGTGCCAGCAGTTTAACCTCCTCGGGCACTGAAGCTTTCTTT.

The chain uses TRBV7-2 and TRBJ2-5; TRBD2 is a possible D gene (6 bases). The J call could be wrong; TRBJ2-7 is a better fit for the DNA end. The germline CDR1 and CDR2 sequences are SGHTA and FQGNSA. CDR3 length equals 14 residues. The CDR3 region has the DNA TGTGCCAGCAGCTTAGAGGAGGGCTCCTACGAGCAGTACTTC. Protein product: CASSLEEGSYEQYF.

The chain recombines TRBV19 with TRBJ2-3; 8 nucleotides line up with TRBD1. CDR3 length: 16 amino acids. Unmatched junction bases numbered 15, after V lost 9 bases and J lost 4 bases. Germline V gene data show CDR1 as LNHDA and CDR2 as SQIVND (reference sequence). CDR3 region: CASSLLGQGGADTQYF. As DNA, the CDR3 is TGTGCCAGCAGCTTACTCGGACAGGGTGGCGCAGATACGCAGTATTTT.

The V gene is TRBV14, the J gene TRBJ2-5; the D call may be TRBD1 or TRBD2 (6 bases each). V was trimmed by 2 bases and J by 5 bases, leaving 9 bases between them. The CDR3 contains 13 residues. CDR1 is SGHDN and CDR2 is FVKESK in the germline V gene. CDR3 protein: CASSQRGRETQYF. The CDR3 DNA reads TGTGCCAGCAGCCAACGGGGGCGGGAGACCCAGTACTTC.

By frequency in the sample, this clonotype is medium-sized. The chain employs TRBV19 and TRBJ2-7; D remains unclear. V lost 1 base, J lost 6 bases, and 10 bases lay in between. CDR3 length: 13 amino acids. Germline V gene lookup returns CDR1 LNHDA and CDR2 SQIVND (reference sequence). As DNA, the CDR3 is TGTGCCAGTAGTATAGTCTTCGATGGCGAGCAGTACTTC. Amino acids: CASSIVFDGEQYF.

This CDR3 is CAISEYGGQQETQYF. The CDR3 DNA is TGTGCCATCAGTGAGTACGGGGGCCAACAAGAGACCCAGTACTTC. The genes are TRBV10-3 and TRBJ2-5; D may correspond to TRBD1 or TRBD2 (6 bases each). This CDR3 has 15 residues. CDR1 and CDR2 (germline): ENHRY, SYGVKD. Trimming cost V 1 base and J 2 bases, with 11 bases left between them.

The chain carries TRBV11-2 and TRBJ2-6; the D call may be TRBD1 or TRBD2 (7 bases each). The germline V and J ends were trimmed by 5 bases and 1 base, with 21 bases remaining between them. Germline V CDR1 and CDR2: SGHAT, FQNNGV. CDR3 length equals 19 residues. CDR3 in amino acids: CASSPPNRGGPSGANVLTF. The CDR3 nucleotides read TGTGCCAGCAGCCCCCCCAACAGGGGAGGGCCATCTGGGGCCAACGTCCTGACTTTC.

This clonotype was observed a single time. This chain uses TRBV20-1 with TRBJ2-7, with D tentatively TRBD1 (5 bases). This CDR3 is built from 15 residues. Trimming shortened V by 1 base and J by 3 bases, and 16 bases separated the two germline ends. Germline CDR1 is DFQATT and CDR2 is SNEGSKA (reference sequence). In nucleotides, the CDR3 is TGCAGTGCTAGAGGTGCCCTGGGGCTTGGCTACGAGCAGTACTTC. Protein product: CSARGALGLGYEQYF.

The chain employs TRBV19 and TRBJ1-4; 9 nucleotides agree with TRBD1. The CDR3 runs to 15 residues. The V and J ends lost 5 bases and 8 bases, in that order; junction bases with no gene match: 9. The germline gives CDR1 LNHDA, CDR2 SQIVND (reference sequence). This CDR3 reads CASSPTGTGIEKLFF. CDR3 nucleotide sequence: TGTGCCAGTAGTCCCACCGGGACAGGGATCGAAAAACTGTTTTTT.

About this clonotype: Just one base apart from a much larger clone, this may be a read error. V and J are TRBV7-8 and TRBJ2-2; D remains unclear. CDR1 SGHVS and CDR2 FQNEAQ come from the germline V gene. CDR3 length: 14 amino acids. Deletions cut 8 bases from V and 3 bases from J, with 13 bases between. The DNA for the CDR3 is TGTGCCAGCGGCGCCAGGTTCGACACCGGGGAGCTGTTTTTT. As protein: CASGARFDTGELFF.

Concerning this clonotype itself: Possible read error: a much larger clone is one base away. The rearrangement joins TRBV6-1 to TRBJ2-7; TRBD2 is a possible D gene (6 bases). CDR1 is MNHNS and CDR2 is SASEGT in the germline V gene. CDR3 length equals 15 residues. CDR3 in DNA: TGTGCCAGCACACTGGGGGTCGGGGGAGCCTACGAGCGGTACTTC. As protein: CASTLGVGGAYERYF.

This clonotype is categorized as medium-sized. This rearrangement joins TRBV19 to TRBJ1-1; the match to TRBD1 covers 7 bases. CDR3 length: 15 residues. The germline CDR1 and CDR2 sequences are LNHDA and SQIVND (reference sequence). V was pared by 7 bases and J by 1 base, with 9 bases of the junction left unmatched. This chain's CDR3 is CASTYPGQRNTEAFF. The DNA of the CDR3 is TGTGCCAGTACCTATCCGGGACAGAGGAACACTGAAGCTTTCTTT.